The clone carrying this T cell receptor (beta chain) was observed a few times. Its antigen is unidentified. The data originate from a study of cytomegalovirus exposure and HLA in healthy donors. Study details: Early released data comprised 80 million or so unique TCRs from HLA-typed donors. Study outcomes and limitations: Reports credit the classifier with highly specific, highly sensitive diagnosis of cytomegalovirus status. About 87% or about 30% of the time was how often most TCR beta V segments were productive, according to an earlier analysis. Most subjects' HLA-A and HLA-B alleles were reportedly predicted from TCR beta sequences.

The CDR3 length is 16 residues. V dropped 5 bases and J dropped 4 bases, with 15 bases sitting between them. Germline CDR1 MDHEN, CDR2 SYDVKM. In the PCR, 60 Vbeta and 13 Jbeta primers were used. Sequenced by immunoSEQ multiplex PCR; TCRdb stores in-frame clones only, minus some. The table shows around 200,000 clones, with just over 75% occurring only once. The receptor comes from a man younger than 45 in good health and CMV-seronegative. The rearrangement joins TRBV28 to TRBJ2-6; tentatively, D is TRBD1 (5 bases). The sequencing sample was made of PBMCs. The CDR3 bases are TGTGCCAGCAGTCAACCGCAGGGCTTCGGGGCCAACGTCCTGACTTTC. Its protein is CASSQPQGFGANVLTF.